Presented here are 15 T cell receptor beta chains from one specimen sequenced in a study of cytomegalovirus exposure and HLA in healthy donors. The PCR employed 60 Vbeta primers together with 13 Jbeta primers. Profiled with immunoSEQ multiplex PCR; TCRdb holds only in-frame clones, not every one. The table has roughly 200,000 clones, approximately 78% seen once; the top ten hold 2.7%. Sequences were obtained from PBMCs. The receptors were sampled from a woman between 40 and 50 years old in good health and CMV-seronegative.

The rearrangement uses TRBV10-3 and TRBJ2-1; TRBD2 aligns across 11 bases. Germline V gives CDR1 ENHRY, CDR2 SYGVKD. There are 17 residues in the CDR3. Unmatched junction bases numbered 8, after V lost 0 bases and J lost 7 bases. CDR3 DNA sequence: TGTGCCATCAGTGAGTCCCTAGCGGGAGGTGTCGAAAATGAGCAGTTCTTC. This sequence encodes CAISESLAGGVENEQFF.

The chain is built from TRBV28 and TRBJ2-1; possibly TRBD2 for D (5 bases). V was cut by 4 bases and J by 7 bases, with 20 bases left in between. There are 16 residues in the CDR3. Germline lookup yields CDR1 MDHEN and CDR2 SYDVKM. CDR3 coding DNA: TGTGCCAGCAGTTCCCCTCGGGAACCTTGGAGAAATGAGCAGTTCTTC. It encodes CASSSPREPWRNEQFF. Filled out from reference TRBV28 and TRBJ2-1, the complete variable domain reads DVKVTQSSRYLVKRTGEKVFLECVQDMDHENMFWYRQDPGLGLRLIYFSYDVKMKEKGDIPEGYSVSREKKERFSLILESASTNQTSMYLCASSSPREPWRNEQFFGPGTRLTVL.

The CDR3 DNA reads TGTGCCAGCAGCCCGGTAGGACTGGATTTCTCTGGGGCCAACGTCCTGACTTTC. It specifies CASSPVGLDFSGANVLTF. The chain carries TRBV7-8 and TRBJ2-6; maybe TRBD2 (5 bases). Germline-derived CDR1 and CDR2 are SGHVS and FQNEAQ. V lost 5 bases, J lost 0 bases, and 17 bases lay in between. CDR3 size: 18 residues. Full variable domain (missing parts from reference TRBV7-8 and TRBJ2-6): GAGVSQSPRYKVAKRGQDVALRCDPISGHVSLFWYQQALGQGPEFLTYFQNEAQLDKSGLPSDRFFAERPEGSVSTLKIQRTQQEDSAVYLCASSPVGLDFSGANVLTFGAGSRLTVL.

This clone was recorded a few times. CDR3 amino acids: CASSGVGSGNTIYF. The CDR3 DNA follows: TGTGCCAGCAGCGGGGTAGGCTCTGGAAACACCATATATTTT. V is TRBV6-1 and J is TRBJ1-3; D not resolved. The CDR3 totals 14 residues. The V gene's germline CDR1 is MNHNS and CDR2 SASEGT. The V and J ends lost 6 bases and 0 bases respectively, with 9 bases between them.

This chain links TRBV6-4 with TRBJ2-1; possible D gene TRBD1, 6 bases. CDR3 length equals 15 residues. Per the germline V gene, CDR1 is MRHNA and CDR2 is SNTAGT. V was pared by 3 bases and J by 0 bases, with 9 bases between. The CDR3 loop reads CASSEDRSSYNEQFF. The CDR3 DNA reads TGTGCCAGCAGTGAGGACAGAAGCTCCTACAATGAGCAGTTCTTC.

V is TRBV19 and J is TRBJ2-1, with 12 bases fitting TRBD2. With 4 bases clipped from V and 7 bases from J, the junction kept 8 bases outside the gene matches. The CDR3 is made up of 16 amino acids. Germline V lookup: CDR1 LNHDA, CDR2 SQIVND (reference sequence). The CDR3 protein is CASSRLAGEMPNEQFF. CDR3 coding DNA: TGTGCCAGTAGTAGACTAGCGGGAGAAATGCCGAATGAGCAGTTCTTC.

This clone was detected only once. The rearrangement joins TRBV10-3 to TRBJ1-1; no reliable D call. This CDR3 region has 17 residues. Germline CDR1 reads ENHRY; CDR2 reads SYGVKD. Trimming removed 0 bases from V and 0 bases from J, with 14 bases in between. Written as DNA, the CDR3 is TGTGCCATCAGTGAGTCGGTTCTTCTCGCGTTGAACACTGAAGCTTTCTTT. Its protein is CAISESVLLALNTEAFF.

In this sample, this clone turned up a few times. This chain joins TRBV10-3 and TRBJ1-2; 7 bases fit TRBD1. V trimming: 4 bases; J trimming: 8 bases; junction bases outside the gene matches: 7. CDR1 ENHRY and CDR2 SYGVKD come from the germline V gene. The CDR3 runs to 13 residues. Here the CDR3 reads CAISAGQVDGYTF. CDR3 coding DNA: TGTGCCATCAGTGCAGGACAGGTAGACGGCTACACCTTC.

The chain is built from TRBV27 and TRBJ2-7; 7 bases line up with TRBD2. J was trimmed by 0 bases and V by 6 bases; bases with no gene match: 5. Germline assignment: CDR1 MNHEY and CDR2 SMNVEV (reference sequence). This CDR3 is 14 amino acids long. The CDR3 nucleotides read TGTGCCAGCAGCCACAGCGGGATCTCCTACGAGCAGTACTTC. Its translation is CASSHSGISYEQYF.

The V call is TRBV6-1, the J call TRBJ2-3, with 9 bases that match TRBD1. CDR1 is MNHNS and CDR2 is SASEGT in the germline V gene. The J segment lost 4 bases and the V segment lost 3 bases, leaving 8 bases of the junction unmatched. This CDR3 is built from 16 residues. CDR3 DNA sequence: TGTGCCAGCAGTGACGAAGTCGGGACAGGGTCAGATACGCAGTATTTT. Encoded protein: CASSDEVGTGSDTQYF.

The chain couples TRBV28 to TRBJ1-2, with 8 bases that match TRBD1. The CDR3 is 16 amino acids. Looked up from germline, CDR1 is MDHEN and CDR2 is SYDVKM. The V gene end was trimmed by 5 bases and the J gene end by 4 bases; junction bases not matched to a gene: 12. The CDR3 loop is CASSVGTGLTFYGYTF. Here the CDR3 DNA reads TGTGCCAGCAGTGTCGGGACAGGCCTTACTTTCTATGGCTACACCTTC.

This sequence joins TRBV29-1 and TRBJ1-1, with 11 bases fitting TRBD1. J was trimmed by 1 base and V by 6 bases; bases with no gene match: 4. CDR3 length equals 14 residues. The germline V gene has CDR1 SQVTM and CDR2 ANQGSEA. CDR3 sequence: CSVRTGGWNTEAFF. In DNA, the CDR3 is TGCAGCGTGCGGACAGGGGGCTGGAACACTGAAGCTTTCTTT.

The rearrangement uses TRBV27 and TRBJ2-2; unclear D gene. This CDR3 has 13 residues. Between the trimmed V and J ends, which lost 5 bases and 4 bases, there was a span of 8 bases. CDR1 MNHEY and CDR2 SMNVEV come from the germline V gene (reference sequence). As DNA, the CDR3 is TGTGCCAGCAGTGCCTATTTCACCGGGGAGCTGTTTTTT. It is translated as CASSAYFTGELFF.

J is TRBJ1-5 and V is TRBV19; tentatively, D is TRBD1 (5 bases). Germline lookup yields CDR1 LNHDA and CDR2 SQIVND (reference sequence). This CDR3 is built from 15 residues. V shed 2 bases and J shed 0 bases, with 8 bases lying between them. CDR3 sequence reads: CASSIRGNSNQPQHF. The CDR3 DNA is TGTGCCAGTAGTATACGGGGGAATAGCAATCAGCCCCAGCATTTT.

This rearrangement joins TRBV6-5 to TRBJ2-2, with 7 bases matching TRBD2. CDR1 MNHEY and CDR2 SVGAGI come from the germline V gene. There are 15 residues in the CDR3. Trimming removed 5 bases from V and 5 bases from J; junction bases left unmatched: 8. CDR3 sequence: CASSRKTSRTGELFF. DNA of the CDR3: TGTGCCAGCAGTCGAAAGACTAGCAGAACCGGGGAGCTGTTTTTT.